The 13 T cell receptor beta chains below all came from one sample that was sequenced in a study of T cells in Graves' hyperthyroidism and ophthalmopathy. RNA transcripts provided the source from which TCR beta CDR3 regions were amplified. The HTBI primer set was used in a first-round RT-PCR of the TCR CDR3. From the multiplex PCR reads, TCRdb called clonotypes with MiXCR, one entry per CDR3 protein. The repertoire holds approximately 700,000 distinct CDR3 sequences, with about 45% as singletons. Material for sequencing was peripheral blood or thyroid tissue (not recorded which). These receptors originate from an adult man with Graves' disease, either hyperthyroidism or ophthalmopathy (not recorded which).

This rearrangement joins TRBV7-9 to TRBJ1-2; D is unresolved. The CDR3 consists of 15 residues. CDR1 and CDR2 (germline): SEHNR, FQNEAQ (reference sequence). The V and J ends lost 2 bases and 5 bases respectively, with 15 bases between them. This chain's CDR3 is CASSLQTLGVYGYTF. CDR3 in DNA: TGTGCCAGCAGCTTACAGACGTTGGGAGTTTATGGCTACACCTTC.

Ten or more counts support this clonotype. CDR3 amino acids: CSARDQGGDYEQYF. The CDR3 DNA reads as TGCAGTGCTAGAGATCAAGGGGGAGACTACGAGCAGTACTTC. V usage is TRBV20-1 and J usage is TRBJ2-7; a possible D gene is TRBD1 (6 bases). This CDR3 has 14 residues. Germline V lookup: CDR1 DFQATT, CDR2 SNEGSKA (reference sequence). The V gene lost 0 bases and the J gene lost 3 bases, with 12 bases spanning the gap.

DNA for the CDR3: TGCAGTGCCAGCAGACAGGGCTACGGCGAGCAGTACTTC. Translation gives CSASRQGYGEQYF. V and J are TRBV20-1 and TRBJ2-7; 7 positions agree with TRBD1. Per germline, CDR1 DFQATT and CDR2 SNEGSKA (reference sequence). The CDR3 sequence is 13 residues long. With V trimmed by 6 bases and J by 6 bases, 11 bases remained unmatched.

Remarks on this clonotype: The junction departs from germline at one end; a sequencing error may be responsible. The chain links TRBV5-8 to TRBJ2-5; 8 nucleotides agree with TRBD1. Looked up from germline, CDR1 is SGHTS and CDR2 is YDEGEE. The CDR3 covers 13 residues. CDR3 DNA: TGCGCCAGCAGCCCCAACAGGGGGGAGACCCAGTACTTC. It encodes CASSPNRGETQYF.

The gene calls are TRBV29-1 and TRBJ2-7; D may be TRBD2 (7 bases). The CDR3 consists of 15 residues. V was pared by 3 bases and J by 4 bases, with 19 bases between. Germline loops: CDR1 SQVTM, CDR2 ANQGSEA. The CDR3, as DNA: TGCAGCGTTGACGTAGGGGGGTTTAGCGGGTACGAGCAGTACTTC. Amino acids: CSVDVGGFSGYEQYF.

Note on this clonotype: Since a much larger clone is just one base distant, this may be a read error. The chain joins TRBV24-1 to TRBJ1-5; 8 nucleotides match TRBD1. This CDR3 has 15 residues. Germline V gives CDR1 KGHDR, CDR2 SFDVKD. The CDR3 protein is CATGDRQGIDQPQHF. DNA for the CDR3: TGTGCCACCGGTGACCGACAGGGGATAGATCAGCCCCAGCATTTT.

This clonotype was recorded at least ten times. One junction end disagrees with the germline gene, perhaps due to a read error. The chain combines TRBV5-1 with TRBJ1-4; D not certain. The CDR3 has 14 residues. Germline CDR1 SGHRS, CDR2 YFSETQ. For the CDR3, the DNA is TGTGCCAGCAGCTTAGAGGCAACTAATGAAAAACTGTTTTTT. This encodes CASSLEATNEKLFF.

As concerns this clonotype: Being one base from a much bigger clone, this may be a read error. This sequence joins TRBV19 and TRBJ1-4; D call uncertain. V was trimmed by 3 bases and J by 0 bases, leaving 2 bases between them. This CDR3 contains 13 residues. Germline CDR1 and CDR2: LNHDA and SQIVND (reference sequence). Written as DNA, the CDR3 is TGTGCCAGTAGTATGGCAACTAATGAAAAACTGTTTTTT. This encodes CASSMATNEKLFF.

This clonotype was seen repeatedly, ten times or more. The chain has TRBV7-3 and TRBJ1-1; D remains unclear. V was shortened by 6 bases and J by 1 base, with 9 bases between the two germline ends. Germline-derived CDR1 and CDR2 are SGHTA and FQGTGA. The CDR3 is 13 amino acids. The CDR3 loop is CASSAQPNTEAFF. CDR3 DNA sequence: TGTGCCAGCAGTGCACAGCCGAACACTGAAGCTTTCTTT.

This clonotype was counted at least ten times. The chain combines TRBV7-3 with TRBJ1-1; possibly TRBD1 for D (5 bases). The CDR3 extends over 13 amino acids. Per the germline V gene, CDR1 is SGHTA and CDR2 is FQGTGA. Trimming removed 1 base from V and 7 bases from J, with 10 bases in between. The chain's CDR3 is CASSLNGGFEAFF. In DNA, the CDR3 is TGTGCCAGCAGCTTAAACGGGGGGTTTGAAGCTTTCTTT.

The chain is built from TRBV12-3 or TRBV12-4 and TRBJ2-4; 8 bases line up with TRBD1. The CDR3 is 12 amino acids. The ends lost 5 bases at V and 13 bases at J; junction bases unmatched: 7. CDR3 sequence (DNA): TGTGCCAGCAGTCAAACAGGGGGAGGACAGTACTTC. Translated, it gives CASSQTGGGQYF.

This clonotype was picked up a small number of times. In nucleotides, the CDR3 is TGTGCCAGCCTGGAGTCGCGCCAACCCGCCTACGAGCAGTACTTC. Encoded protein: CASLESRQPAYEQYF. The V call is TRBV2, the J call TRBJ2-7; D is ambiguous. CDR1 and CDR2 (germline): SNHLY, FYNNEI. V shed 8 bases and J shed 2 bases, with 19 bases lying between them. The CDR3 totals 15 residues.

This clonotype was counted at least ten times. The V and J genes are TRBV2 and TRBJ1-5; D is uncertain. CDR3 length: 12 residues. V dropped 4 bases and J dropped 7 bases, with 8 bases sitting between them. The germline V gene encodes CDR1 SNHLY and CDR2 FYNNEI. CDR3 in amino acids: CASSGRGQPQHF. CDR3 nucleotide sequence: TGTGCCAGCAGTGGGCGTGGACAGCCCCAGCATTTT.